Below, 32 T cell receptor beta chains from the same sample are listed, as sequenced in a study of cytomegalovirus exposure and HLA in healthy donors. This PCR relied on a set of 60 Vbeta primers and 13 Jbeta primers. Sequencing used immunoSEQ multiplex PCR; TCRdb keeps in-frame clones, though not all of them. The table lists 200,000 to 250,000 clones, around 70% of them singletons. The sample consisted of PBMCs. These receptors came from a man aged 40-49 years in good health and CMV-seropositive.

This chain uses TRBV13 with TRBJ2-1; the match to TRBD1 covers 9 bases. Trimming cost V 5 bases and J 8 bases; bases outside gene matches: 7. This CDR3 is built from 14 residues. Germline V gene sequence: CDR1 PRHDT, CDR2 FYEKMQ (reference sequence). The CDR3 spells CASSAPGQGYEQFF. DNA for the CDR3: TGTGCCAGCAGCGCCCCGGGACAGGGCTATGAGCAGTTCTTC.

CDR3 nucleotide sequence: TGTGCCAGCAGTGAATACCACAGAGGAGGAGAGACCCAGTACTTC. Translation gives CASSEYHRGGETQYF. This chain joins TRBV25-1 and TRBJ2-5; the D gene is possibly TRBD2 (5 bases). Trimming cost V 0 bases and J 4 bases, with 12 bases left between them. The length of the CDR3 is 15 residues. Germline V gene sequence: CDR1 MGHDK, CDR2 SYGVNS.

The rearrangement joins TRBV28 to TRBJ1-2; tentatively, D is TRBD1 (5 bases). The CDR3 is 16 amino acids. Germline lookup yields CDR1 MDHEN and CDR2 SYDVKM. V gave up 3 bases and J gave up 0 bases, with 14 bases separating them. The CDR3 region is CASSFRGLPSNYGYTF. The CDR3 DNA sequence: TGTGCCAGCAGTTTCCGGGGACTGCCCTCTAACTATGGCTACACCTTC.

The V gene is TRBV5-6, the J gene TRBJ2-7; D is ambiguous. Germline V gene sequence: CDR1 SGHDT, CDR2 YYEEEE. The CDR3 extends over 14 amino acids. V dropped 6 bases and J dropped 1 base, with 14 bases sitting between them. The CDR3 nucleotides are TGTGCCAGCACCCCATCAGGTTTTTCCTACGAGCAGTACTTC. Protein product: CASTPSGFSYEQYF.

This chain connects TRBV6-5 to TRBJ1-5; D is unclear. There are 15 residues in the CDR3. CDR1 is MNHEY and CDR2 is SVGAGI in the germline V gene. Trimming cost V 6 bases and J 5 bases, with 17 bases left between them. The CDR3: CASRNTLSAHQPQHF. The CDR3 nucleotides are TGTGCCAGCAGAAATACCCTTTCTGCGCATCAGCCCCAGCATTTT.

The chain employs TRBV19 and TRBJ1-5; TRBD1 agrees at 8 bases. In germline, CDR1 is LNHDA, CDR2 SQIVND (reference sequence). This CDR3 comprises 18 residues. V trimming: 4 bases; J trimming: 0 bases; junction bases outside the gene matches: 11. The CDR3 DNA is TGTGCCAGTAGTAGGATACAGGGGGGTGGATATAGCAATCAGCCCCAGCATTTT. Protein product: CASSRIQGGGYSNQPQHF.

The V gene is TRBV29-1, the J gene TRBJ1-5; D unclear. The CDR3 is 13 amino acids. Looked up from germline, CDR1 is SQVTM and CDR2 is ANQGSEA. Trimming removed 4 bases at V and 3 bases at J, with 10 bases between. The CDR3, as DNA: TGCAGCGTTGCCTTCAGTAACAATCAGCCCCAGCATTTT. Translated, it gives CSVAFSNNQPQHF.

This clone has more than one count but fewer than ten. The germline gene is not matched at one end of the junction; a read error may be the cause. The CDR3 bases are TGTTCCAGCAGCTTAGGCCCACAGTCCACTGAAGCTTTCTTT. It specifies CSSSLGPQSTEAFF. The J gene is TRBJ1-1, the V gene TRBV7-9, with no clear D. The CDR3 has 14 residues. Per germline, CDR1 SEHNR and CDR2 FQNEAQ (reference sequence).

The chain is built from TRBV5-5 and TRBJ1-2; 7 bases match TRBD1. Looked up from germline, CDR1 is SGHKS and CDR2 is YYEKEE (reference sequence). J lost 7 bases, V lost 2 bases, and 14 bases had no gene match. This CDR3 comprises 16 residues. Here the CDR3 reads CASSFRGLDRVGGYTF. The CDR3, as DNA: TGTGCCAGCAGCTTCAGGGGCCTTGACAGGGTTGGTGGCTACACCTTC.

This clone was recorded only once. J is TRBJ1-5 and V is TRBV12-5; D is uncertain. The CDR3 is made up of 13 amino acids. V was pared by 0 bases and J by 7 bases, with 7 bases between. The germline V gene encodes CDR1 LGHNT and CDR2 FRNRAP. CDR3 in DNA: TGTGCTAGTGGTTTGGTAGAGCTACAGCCCCAGCATTTT. This translates into CASGLVELQPQHF.

Of note for this clone: A read error may produce the germline difference seen at one junction end. V and J are TRBV7-9 and TRBJ2-7; tentative D call: TRBD1 (6 bases). The germline V gene encodes CDR1 SEHNR and CDR2 FQNEAQ (reference sequence). The CDR3 has 12 amino acids. The CDR3 bases are TGTTCCAGCAGCGCACAGGGCTACGAGCAGTACTTC. Its protein is CSSSAQGYEQYF.

The chain has TRBV5-3 and TRBJ1-2, with D unresolved. Being an ORF, TRBV5-3 has a function that is uncertain. This CDR3 is 11 amino acids long. The V and J ends lost 4 bases and 7 bases respectively, with 8 bases between them. The CDR3 region is CARSVPVGYTF. The DNA for the CDR3 is TGTGCCAGAAGCGTCCCAGTTGGCTACACCTTC.

A note on this clone: This CDR3 is also generated by other DNA sequences in the sample. The chain recombines TRBV19 with TRBJ2-7; TRBD2 matches 7 bases. The CDR3 sequence is 15 residues long. J gave up 2 bases and V 4 bases, and 8 bases lay outside the gene matches. In germline, CDR1 is LNHDA, CDR2 SQIVND (reference sequence). CDR3 protein: CASSTLEGLAYEQYF. The CDR3, as DNA: TGTGCCAGTAGTACTTTGGAAGGACTAGCCTACGAGCAGTACTTC.

This chain uses TRBV6-6 with TRBJ2-3; 7 bases are a match to TRBD1. The germline gives CDR1 MNHNY, CDR2 SVGAGI (reference sequence). Unmatched junction bases numbered 6, after V lost 4 bases and J lost 2 bases. The CDR3 runs to 15 residues. The CDR3 loop is CASSSPGQNTDTQYF. The CDR3 DNA is TGTGCCAGCAGTTCGCCGGGACAGAACACAGATACGCAGTATTTT.

This chain uses TRBV4-1 with TRBJ2-1; 12 bases match TRBD2. V lost 2 bases and J lost 7; bases outside the gene matches: 0. The germline V gene has CDR1 MGHRA and CDR2 YSYEKL. The CDR3 totals 14 residues. CDR3 coding DNA: TGCGCCAGCAGCCAAACTAGCGGGAGGAATGAGCAGTTCTTC. Translated, it gives CASSQTSGRNEQFF.

The chain recombines TRBV5-4 with TRBJ1-1; possibly TRBD1 for D (5 bases). V lost 4 bases to trimming and J lost 7 bases, with 17 bases between them. Germline V gene lookup returns CDR1 SGHNT and CDR2 YYREEE (reference sequence). The CDR3 extends over 14 amino acids. This CDR3 is CASSLGGTDFEAFF. In DNA, the CDR3 is TGTGCCAGCAGCCTGGGGGGGACTGACTTTGAAGCTTTCTTT.

The CDR3 here is CASSENSQADTQYF. Here the CDR3 DNA reads TGTGCCAGCAGTGAAAATTCTCAGGCAGATACGCAGTATTTT. J is TRBJ2-3 and V is TRBV2, with D hard to call. The CDR3 loop spans 14 amino acids. The germline gives CDR1 SNHLY, CDR2 FYNNEI. Trimming left V 2 bases short and J 4 bases short, with 10 bases between.

The chain employs TRBV19 and TRBJ1-1, with a tentative D call TRBD1 (5 bases). Germline V gene lookup returns CDR1 LNHDA and CDR2 SQIVND (reference sequence). Trimming pared 5 bases from V and 3 bases from J, leaving 16 bases between. The CDR3 spans 15 residues. The CDR3 protein is CASSWGGLGHTEAFF. The CDR3 nucleotides read TGTGCCAGTAGTTGGGGGGGTCTCGGACACACTGAAGCTTTCTTT.

In this sample, this clone turned up once. The chain links TRBV13 to TRBJ2-1, with a possible D match to TRBD2 (6 bases). Germline loops: CDR1 PRHDT, CDR2 FYEKMQ (reference sequence). V was trimmed by 0 bases and J by 10 bases, leaving 19 bases between them. The CDR3 runs to 16 residues. CDR3: CASSLGPAGTGDEQFF. CDR3 nucleotide sequence: TGTGCCAGCAGCTTAGGGCCGGCGGGGACCGGAGACGAGCAGTTCTTC.

The chain carries TRBV11-2 and TRBJ2-1; 8 bases are a match to TRBD2. Germline CDR1 reads SGHAT; CDR2 reads FQNNGV. The ends lost 4 bases at V and 7 bases at J; junction bases unmatched: 9. The CDR3 is 15 residues long. The CDR3 nucleotides are TGTGCCAGCAGCTCGATAGCCGGGACTAGAAATGAGCAGTTCTTC. Translating gives CASSSIAGTRNEQFF.

The chain uses TRBV11-3 and TRBJ1-3; possible D gene TRBD1, 6 bases. The length of the CDR3 is 15 residues. The V gene's germline CDR1 is SGHNT and CDR2 YENEEA. V was clipped by 5 bases and J by 8 bases, with 19 bases between them. CDR3 sequence: CASSRNAVPGDTIYF. For the CDR3, the DNA is TGTGCCAGCAGCCGTAATGCGGTACCAGGGGACACCATATATTTT. Filled out from reference TRBV11-3 and TRBJ1-3, the complete variable domain reads EAGVVQSPRYKIIEKKQPVAFWCNPISGHNTLYWYLQNLGQGPELLIRYENEEAVDDSQLPKDRFSAERLKGVDSTLKIQPAELGDSAVYLCASSRNAVPGDTIYFGEGSWLTVV.

Only a few counts were recorded for this clone. The V and J genes are TRBV6-4 and TRBJ2-5, with TRBD1 matching over 8 bases. The end of the DNA aligns better with TRBJ2-7, so the J call may be wrong. The CDR3 is made up of 13 amino acids. The V gene's germline CDR1 is MRHNA and CDR2 SNTAGT. The CDR3 DNA is TGTGCCAGCTCTGAAGACAGGGGAAACGAGCAGTACTTC. Its protein product is CASSEDRGNEQYF.

This chain connects TRBV5-1 to TRBJ1-1, with 7 bases fitting TRBD1. The V gene's germline CDR1 is SGHRS and CDR2 YFSETQ. The CDR3 sequence is 14 residues long. After removal of 4 bases from V and 1 base from J, the junction contained 4 bases not matched to a gene. The CDR3 protein is CASSHDRENTEAFF. CDR3 DNA: TGCGCCAGCAGCCACGACAGGGAGAACACTGAAGCTTTCTTT.

The V call is TRBV19, the J call TRBJ1-1; 8 bases align to TRBD1. The junction had 11 bases not matched to a gene; V was cut back by 9 bases and J by 5 bases. This CDR3 has 14 residues. Per germline, CDR1 LNHDA and CDR2 SQIVND (reference sequence). CDR3 nucleotide sequence: TGTGCCAGCAGGATCGACAGGGGTGGAACTGAAGCTTTCTTT. As protein: CASRIDRGGTEAFF.

This chain links TRBV4-1 with TRBJ2-4; D may be TRBD2 (6 bases). The length of the CDR3 is 17 residues. Per germline, CDR1 MGHRA and CDR2 YSYEKL. V lost 0 bases and J lost 0, with 12 bases in between. The CDR3, as DNA: TGCGCCAGCAGCCAAGAGAGGGACTGGGGAGCCAAAAACATTCAGTACTTC. The encoded protein is CASSQERDWGAKNIQYF.

The chain is built from TRBV5-4 and TRBJ1-2; TRBD1 aligns across 11 bases. This CDR3 spans 16 amino acids. Germline V gene lookup returns CDR1 SGHNT and CDR2 YYREEE (reference sequence). V was pared by 9 bases and J by 0 bases, with 10 bases of the junction left unmatched. This CDR3 is CATRVGDRGSNYGYTF. Here the CDR3 DNA reads TGTGCCACGCGCGTAGGGGACAGGGGGTCTAACTATGGCTACACCTTC.

This clone was seen a few times. The chain uses TRBV7-2 and TRBJ2-5; D may be TRBD1 (6 bases). Germline V lookup: CDR1 SGHTA, CDR2 FQGNSA. The V end was cut by 2 bases, the J end by 5 bases, with 15 bases between. This CDR3 is built from 15 residues. The CDR3 region is CASSLNAGQMETQYF. The CDR3 nucleotides are TGTGCCAGCAGCTTAAATGCAGGACAGATGGAGACCCAGTACTTC.

J is TRBJ1-1 and V is TRBV4-1; D gene ambiguous. The CDR3 has 17 amino acids. V was trimmed by 0 bases and J by 8 bases, leaving 22 bases between them. Germline V gene sequence: CDR1 MGHRA, CDR2 YSYEKL. The CDR3 sequence: CASSQDTQPFGLTEAFF. The CDR3 DNA sequence: TGCGCCAGCAGCCAAGATACGCAGCCTTTCGGACTTACCGAAGCTTTCTTT.

This clone was detected only once. The V call is TRBV4-1, the J call TRBJ1-2, with unresolved D. Germline loops: CDR1 MGHRA, CDR2 YSYEKL. With 4 bases removed from V and 5 bases from J, the gap between germline ends came to 17 bases. This CDR3 has 15 residues. The CDR3 sequence is CASSLGVGQGYGYTF. The CDR3 DNA reads TGCGCCAGCAGCCTCGGGGTCGGGCAAGGGTATGGCTACACCTTC.

This clone was seen once. V is TRBV4-1 and J is TRBJ1-4, with TRBD1 identical over 10 bases. Germline trimming cut 5 bases from V and 0 bases from J; bases unmatched to any gene: 0. The CDR3 runs to 15 residues. Germline lookup yields CDR1 MGHRA and CDR2 YSYEKL. The CDR3 bases are TGCGCCAGCAGCGGACAGGGGGCAACTAATGAAAAACTGTTTTTT. Its protein product is CASSGQGATNEKLFF.

V and J are TRBV7-2 and TRBJ1-2; TRBD1 matches 10 bases. The CDR3 contains 18 residues. The V gene's germline CDR1 is SGHTA and CDR2 FQGNSA. The V and J ends lost 7 bases and 8 bases, in that order; junction bases with no gene match: 22. CDR3 amino acids: CASTLLPRVGTGAGGYTF. The CDR3 nucleotides read TGTGCCAGCACCCTCCTTCCACGGGTCGGGACAGGGGCTGGCGGCTACACCTTC.

This chain links TRBV5-4 with TRBJ2-7; the D gene is possibly TRBD2 (5 bases). Trimming shortened V by 4 bases and J by 3 bases, and 8 bases separated the two germline ends. Per the germline V gene, CDR1 is SGHNT and CDR2 is YYREEE (reference sequence). The length of the CDR3 is 12 residues. The CDR3 reads CASSHGDYEQYF. CDR3 coding DNA: TGTGCCAGCAGCCACGGGGACTACGAGCAGTACTTC.